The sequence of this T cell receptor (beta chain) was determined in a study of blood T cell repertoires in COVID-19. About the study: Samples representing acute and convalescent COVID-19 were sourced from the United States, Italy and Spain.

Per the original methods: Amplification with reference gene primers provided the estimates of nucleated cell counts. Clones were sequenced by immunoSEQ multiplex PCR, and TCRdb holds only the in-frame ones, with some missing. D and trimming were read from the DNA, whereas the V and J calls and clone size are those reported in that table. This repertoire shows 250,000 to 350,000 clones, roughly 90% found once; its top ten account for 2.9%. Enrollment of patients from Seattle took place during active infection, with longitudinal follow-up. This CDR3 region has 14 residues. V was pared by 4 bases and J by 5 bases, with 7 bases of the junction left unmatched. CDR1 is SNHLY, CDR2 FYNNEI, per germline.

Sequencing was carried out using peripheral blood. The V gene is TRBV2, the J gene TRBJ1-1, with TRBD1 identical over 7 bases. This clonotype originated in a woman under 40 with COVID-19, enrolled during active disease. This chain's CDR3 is CASSAYRGGTEAFF. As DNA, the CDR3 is TGTGCCAGCAGTGCCTACAGGGGCGGTACTGAAGCTTTCTTT. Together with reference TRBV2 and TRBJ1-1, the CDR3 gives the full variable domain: EPEVTQTPSHQVTQMGQEVILRCVPISNHLYFYWYRQILGQKVEFLVSFYNNEISEKSEIFDDQFSVERPDGSNFTLKIRSTKLEDSAMYFCASSAYRGGTEAFFGQGTRLTVV.